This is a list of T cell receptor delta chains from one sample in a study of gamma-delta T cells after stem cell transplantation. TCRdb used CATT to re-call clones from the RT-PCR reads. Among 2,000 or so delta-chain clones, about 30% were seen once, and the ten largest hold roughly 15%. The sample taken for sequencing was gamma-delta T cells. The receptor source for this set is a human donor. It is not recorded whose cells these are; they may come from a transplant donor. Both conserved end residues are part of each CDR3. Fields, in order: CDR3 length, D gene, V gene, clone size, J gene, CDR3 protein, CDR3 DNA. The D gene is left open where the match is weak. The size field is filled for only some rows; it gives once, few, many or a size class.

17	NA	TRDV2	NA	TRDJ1	CACDTLRAPGFADKLIF	TGTGCCTGTGACACCCTTAGGGCCCCGGGGTTCGCCGATAAACTCATCTTT
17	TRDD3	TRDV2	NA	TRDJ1	CACDTPVLGDTTDKLIF	TGTGCCTGTGACACCCCCGTACTGGGGGATACGACCGATAAACTCATCTTT
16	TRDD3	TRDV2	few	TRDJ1	CACDTLGDTRTDKLIF	TGTGCCTGTGACACGCTGGGGGATACGCGGACCGACAAACTCATCTTT
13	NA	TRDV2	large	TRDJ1	CACDAYGTDKLIF	TGTGCCTGTGACGCCTATGGAACCGATAAACTCATCTTT
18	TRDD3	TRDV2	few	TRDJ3	CACDRLGESSWDTRQMFF	TGTGCCTGTGACCGCTTGGGGGAGAGCTCCTGGGACACCCGACAGATGTTTTTC
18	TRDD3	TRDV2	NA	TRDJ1	CACDTVGVLGDNTDKLIF	TGTGCCTGTGACACCGTAGGAGTACTGGGGGACAACACCGATAAACTCATCTTT
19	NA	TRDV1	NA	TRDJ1	CALGEQGLVWGARTDKLIF	TGTGCTCTTGGGGAACAGGGCCTCGTCTGGGGAGCAAGGACCGATAAACTCATCTTT
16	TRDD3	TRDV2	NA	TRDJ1	CACDYLLGDTTDKLIF	TGTGCCTGTGACTACCTACTGGGGGATACTACCGATAAACTCATCTTT
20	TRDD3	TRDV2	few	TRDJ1	CACDPIELGDKIRYTDKLIF	TGTGCCTGTGACCCGATTGAACTGGGGGATAAAATAAGATACACCGATAAACTCATCTTT
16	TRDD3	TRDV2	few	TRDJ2	CACDPLLGDNGAQLFF	TGTGCCTGTGACCCGTTACTGGGGGATAACGGAGCACAACTCTTCTTT
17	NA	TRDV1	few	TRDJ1	CALGELELRVYTDKLIF	TGTGCTCTTGGGGAACTAGAGCTGAGGGTGTACACCGATAAACTCATCTTT
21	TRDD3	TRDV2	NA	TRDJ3	CACDTGLTGGPGSWDTRQMFF	TGTGCCTGTGACACCGGGCTGACTGGGGGCCCCGGATCCTGGGACACCCGACAGATGTTTTTC
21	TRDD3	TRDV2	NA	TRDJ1	CACDTILPTGGTRSYTDKLIF	TGTGCCTGTGACACGATACTACCTACTGGGGGCACCAGGAGTTACACCGATAAACTCATCTTT
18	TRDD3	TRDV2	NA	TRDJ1	CASDGVLLGDTLTDKLIF	TGTGCCTCCGACGGGGTCTTACTGGGGGATACGCTCACCGATAAACTCATCTTT
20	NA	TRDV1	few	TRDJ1	CALGNFWPVWLLGYTDKLIF	TGTGCTCTTGGGAATTTTTGGCCCGTCTGGTTGCTCGGGTACACCGATAAACTCATCTTT
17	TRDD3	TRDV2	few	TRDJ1	CACDSLAGYGLGDKLIF	TGTGCCTGTGACAGCCTGGCGGGATACGGTTTGGGCGATAAACTCATCTTT
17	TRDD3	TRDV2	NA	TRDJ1	CACDSVLGDTRTDKLIF	TGTGCCTGTGATTCTGTACTGGGGGATACTCGCACCGATAAACTCATCTTT
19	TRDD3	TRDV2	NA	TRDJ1	CACDTVGLGDPRGTDKLIF	TGTGCCTGTGACACCGTCGGACTGGGGGACCCTCGGGGTACCGATAAACTCATCTTT
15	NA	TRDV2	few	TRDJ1	CACDTLARSTDKLIF	TGTGCCTGTGACACCCTGGCCCGTTCCACCGATAAGCTCATCTTT
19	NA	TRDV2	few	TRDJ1	CACDPLKIYARRGTDKLIF	TGTGCCTGTGACCCCCTCAAGATATATGCGCGAAGGGGGACCGATAAACTCATCTTT
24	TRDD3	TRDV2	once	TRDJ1	CACDTLRSPLVLGDTPIWSDKLIF	TGTGCCTGTGACACCTTGAGATCCCCCCTCGTACTGGGGGATACGCCGATCTGGTCCGATAAACTCATCTTT
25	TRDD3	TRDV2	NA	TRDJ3	CACDTVSGWGTPLRLSSWDTPQMFF	TGTGCCTGTGACACCGTGAGTGGATGGGGGACCCCGCTTCGTTTATCGTCCTGGGACACCCCACAAATGTTTTTC
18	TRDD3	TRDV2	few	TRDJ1	CACDTVGGGAQYTDKLIF	TGTGCCTGTGACACCGTTGGTGGGGGAGCCCAGTATACCGATAAACTCATCTTT
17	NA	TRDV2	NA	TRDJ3	CACVSLSSSWDTRQMFF	TGTGCCTGTGTGTCGTTATCAAGCTCCTGGGACACCCGACAAATGTTTTTC
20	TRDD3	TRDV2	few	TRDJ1	CACDTVTGSLGGYAVDKLIF	TGTGCCTGTGACACCGTCACGGGTTCCCTTGGGGGATACGCAGTCGATAAACTCATCTTT
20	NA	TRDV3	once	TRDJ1	CACPGLPTLLGGRLGDKLIF	TGTGCCTGCCCTGGCCTTCCTACGCTACTGGGGGGCAGATTGGGCGATAAACTCATCTTT
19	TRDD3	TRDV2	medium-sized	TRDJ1	CACDTVLGDTLDTTDKLIF	TGTGCCTGTGACACTGTACTGGGGGATACTCTAGACACCACCGATAAACTCATCTTT
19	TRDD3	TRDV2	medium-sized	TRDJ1	CACDTIGNWGEGNTDKLIF	TGTGCCTGTGACACAATAGGCAACTGGGGCGAGGGGAACACCGATAAACTCATCTTT
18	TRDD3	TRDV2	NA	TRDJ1	CACDNLGDTLAVSDKLIF	TGTGCCTGTGACAATCTGGGGGATACGCTGGCGGTGTCCGATAAACTAATCTTT
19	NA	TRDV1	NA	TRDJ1	CALGDKVVWTAQWADKLIF	TGTGCTCTTGGGGATAAGGTCGTTTGGACGGCCCAATGGGCCGATAAACTCATCTTT
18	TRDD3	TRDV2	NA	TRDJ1	CACDTLSAEVGEDDKLIF	TGTGCCTGTGACACTTTATCGGCCGAGGTGGGGGAAGACGATAAACTCATCTTT
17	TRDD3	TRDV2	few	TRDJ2	CACDALTTGGLTAQLFF	TGTGCCTGTGACGCTTTAACTACTGGGGGGTTGACAGCACAACTCTTCTTT
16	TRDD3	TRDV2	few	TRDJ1	CACDCMLGDNTDKLIF	TGTGCCTGTGACTGCATGCTGGGGGATAACACCGATAAACTCATCTTT
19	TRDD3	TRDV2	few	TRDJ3	CACDTAGGTSSWDTPQMFF	TGTGCCTGTGACACCGCTGGGGGAACGAGCTCCTGGGACACCCCACAAATGTTTTTC
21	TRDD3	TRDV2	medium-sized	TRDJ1	CACDGLSLAQLGDPYTDKLIF	TGTGCCTGTGACGGTCTGTCCCTAGCCCAACTGGGGGACCCGTACACCGATAAACTCATCTTT
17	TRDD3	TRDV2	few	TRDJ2	CACDTVPGGPLTAQLFF	TGTGCCTGTGACACAGTCCCTGGGGGACCTTTGACCGCACAACTCTTCTTT
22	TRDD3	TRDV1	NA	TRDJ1	CALGTPLRLSPRTGGYPDKLIF	TGTGCTCTTGGGACCCCCCTCCGCCTCTCTCCGAGAACTGGGGGATACCCCGATAAACTCATCTTT
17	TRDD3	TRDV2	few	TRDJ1	CACDALLGDRYTDKLIF	TGTGCCTGTGACGCCTTACTGGGGGATAGGTACACCGATAAACTCATCTTT
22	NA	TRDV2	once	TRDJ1	CACDTVSPAENTGGPGNYKLIF	TGTGCCTGTGACACCGTATCGCCGGCTGAAAATACTGGTGGGCCAGGGAACTATAAACTCATCTTT
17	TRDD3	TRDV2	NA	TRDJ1	CACDTVEGYAVVDKLIF	TGTGCCTGTGACACCGTGGAGGGATACGCTGTCGTCGATAAACTCATCTTT
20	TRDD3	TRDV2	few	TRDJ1	CACDPVLGDTRRDLADKLIF	TGTGCCTGTGACCCCGTACTGGGGGATACGCGTAGAGATTTAGCCGATAAACTCATCTTT
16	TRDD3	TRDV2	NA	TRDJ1	CACDPLGDQVGDKLIF	TGTGCCTGTGACCCCCTGGGGGACCAAGTCGGCGATAAACTCATCTTT
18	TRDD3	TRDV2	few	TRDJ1	CACDTMGDPKFYTDKLIF	TGTGCCTGTGACACGATGGGGGATCCGAAATTCTACACCGATAAACTCATCTTT
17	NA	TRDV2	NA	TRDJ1	CACHPPGASLYTDKLIF	TGTGCCTGCCACCCACCGGGGGCTTCGCTGTACACCGATAAACTCATCTTT
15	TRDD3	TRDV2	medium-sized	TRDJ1	CACEPMGDVTDKLIF	TGTGCCTGTGAACCGATGGGGGACGTCACCGATAAACTCATCTTT
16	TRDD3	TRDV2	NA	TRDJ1	CACDPLGATDTDKLIF	TGTGCCTGTGACCCCCTGGGGGCTACCGACACCGATAAACTCATCTTT
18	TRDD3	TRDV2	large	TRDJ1	CACDTVSWGIPQIDKLIF	TGTGCCTGTGACACCGTAAGCTGGGGGATTCCGCAGATCGATAAACTCATCTTT
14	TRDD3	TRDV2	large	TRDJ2	CACDKLGGREQLFF	TGTGCCTGTGACAAACTGGGGGGACGGGAACAACTCTTCTTT
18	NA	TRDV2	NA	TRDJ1	CACDTVGGGAQYTDKLIF	TGTGCCTGTGACACCGTTGGTGGGGGCGCCCAGTACACCGATAAACTCATCTTT
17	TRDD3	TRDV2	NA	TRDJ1	CACDGLLGDTSTDKLIF	TGTGCCTGTGACGGATTATTGGGGGATACGAGCACCGATAAACTCATCTTT